A selection of T cell receptor beta chains follows, all from one sample in a study of blood T cell repertoires in COVID-19. Using immunoSEQ multiplex PCR, the repertoire was profiled, and TCRdb retains in-frame clones only, with some absent. The data show over 200,000 clones, roughly 87% seen once. Source material: peripheral blood. The source is a middle-aged man with active or convalescent COVID-19. Both conserved end residues are part of each CDR3. Fields, in order: CDR3 protein, V gene.

CDR3 protein: CASSSGVGAETQYF; V gene: TRBV5-1
CDR3 protein: CASKPTRSSYEQYF; V gene: TRBV6-5
CDR3 protein: CASSPRTRAFYGYTF; V gene: TRBV28
CDR3 protein: CAWDRGGGNEKLFF; V gene: TRBV30
CDR3 protein: CASRREGVSYNEQFF; V gene: TRBV27
CDR3 protein: CASSFWQGRTGELFF; V gene: TRBV5-5
CDR3 protein: CASSPERFYGYTF; V gene: TRBV28
CDR3 protein: CASSPRWGAGANVLTF; V gene: TRBV28
CDR3 protein: CASSFGTANEQFF; V gene: TRBV27
CDR3 protein: CASSLQANSPLHF; V gene: TRBV5-8
CDR3 protein: CASSSDYGYTF; V gene: TRBV12-3/TRBV12-4
CDR3 protein: CASSTDRGLGEQFF; V gene: TRBV6-5
CDR3 protein: CASSPEGQSNQPQHF; V gene: TRBV18
CDR3 protein: CASSLVWGPEQPQHF; V gene: TRBV7-2
CDR3 protein: CASSAMGARVRSAFF; V gene: TRBV5-6
CDR3 protein: CASSYPTGQGFVTQYF; V gene: TRBV6-5
CDR3 protein: CASSLRGGMETQYF; V gene: TRBV7-3
CDR3 protein: CASSYATSYNSPLHF; V gene: TRBV5-1
CDR3 protein: CASSPNRGYNEQFF; V gene: TRBV18
CDR3 protein: CASSFPTDGYTF; V gene: TRBV27
CDR3 protein: CASSMTGNYGYTF; V gene: TRBV5-1
CDR3 protein: CASSFTGTVEKLFF; V gene: TRBV28
CDR3 protein: CASSPPRGTSDHEQFF; V gene: TRBV18
CDR3 protein: CSVSPGGRYGYTF; V gene: TRBV29-1
CDR3 protein: CASRLAGGDEQFF; V gene: TRBV5-4
CDR3 protein: CSGTGTMGYEQYF; V gene: TRBV29-1
CDR3 protein: CASGTGPYEQYF; V gene: TRBV12-3/TRBV12-4
CDR3 protein: CASSFGAGDSGYTF; V gene: TRBV5-4
CDR3 protein: CASSLPGTRTNEQFF; V gene: TRBV28
CDR3 protein: CASSLTRGGVKGNQPQHF; V gene: TRBV13
CDR3 protein: CSASQTGDSEAFF; V gene: TRBV20-1
CDR3 protein: CASSSGPPGQGNSPLHF; V gene: TRBV5-1
CDR3 protein: CASSKVGGYSYNSPLHF; V gene: TRBV21-1
CDR3 protein: CASSRGDVGPQHF; V gene: TRBV18
CDR3 protein: CASSQTGNYGYTF; V gene: TRBV12-3/TRBV12-4
CDR3 protein: CASSSPEGRSGNTIYF; V gene: TRBV28
CDR3 protein: CASRSTGSPTEAFF; V gene: TRBV6-5
CDR3 protein: CASSLAASSNTGELFF; V gene: TRBV5-1
CDR3 protein: CASSPAGPGVVEQYF; V gene: TRBV2
CDR3 protein: CASSGRDRGWATEAFF; V gene: TRBV19
CDR3 protein: CASSKGLAGSNEQFF; V gene: TRBV7-3
CDR3 protein: CASSPSPSQGGEQYF; V gene: TRBV5-1
CDR3 protein: CASSHRDRVRGGNTIYF; V gene: TRBV5-8
CDR3 protein: CASSVGTGDFYEQYF; V gene: TRBV9
CDR3 protein: CASSQGTGSTEAFF; V gene: TRBV3-1/TRBV3-2
CDR3 protein: CASSEYATGGEKLFF; V gene: TRBV2
CDR3 protein: CASSRGQTSYEQYF; V gene: TRBV3-1/TRBV3-2
CDR3 protein: CASSSDKREQFF; V gene: TRBV7-3
CDR3 protein: CASTPGVSLETQYF; V gene: TRBV9
CDR3 protein: CASSSRTGGAYEQYF; V gene: TRBV7-9
CDR3 protein: CASTHRLAGGFTGELFF; V gene: TRBV19
CDR3 protein: CASSTGTGVNNEQFF; V gene: TRBV7-8
CDR3 protein: CASSRTGGMGSPLHF; V gene: TRBV2
CDR3 protein: CASSLGTDTYEQYF; V gene: TRBV28
CDR3 protein: CASSLNPTGSNSPLHF; V gene: TRBV5-5
CDR3 protein: CASSFGWLAGGETQYF; V gene: TRBV11-2
CDR3 protein: CASSTQGASGTQYF; V gene: TRBV6-5
CDR3 protein: CASSLWDRGRTEAFF; V gene: TRBV28
CDR3 protein: CASSSSGGFEPYEQYF; V gene: TRBV19
CDR3 protein: CASSQVPEGTNEKLFF; V gene: TRBV3-1/TRBV3-2